The T cell receptor (beta chain) described here comes from a study of T-cell reconstitution after alpha-beta-depleted transplantation in children (dated by TCRdb to the mid-2010s). Describing the broader study: Using TCR repertoire profiling, the study quantitatively followed how T-cell immune reconstitution unfolded in children after TCRalphabeta/CD19-depleted allogeneic hematopoietic cell transplantation. Here is what the overall study found, with its caveats: In some patients, high TCRbeta diversity at day 60 was attributed to recipient T cells and intrathymic progenitors that had survived conditioning. Apparently early alphabetaT-cell count recovery about two months after transplant reportedly relied on only several hundred rapidly expanded clones derived from non-depleted graft cells. Over subsequent months, a decline in hyperexpanded clone frequencies was noted, and after one year, T-cell counts and TCRbeta diversity were mostly ascribed to newly produced T cells.

This clonotype has ten or more counts. The specificity of this receptor is unknown. Per-base qualities were not stored, and no clone one base away is much larger. Taken from cysteine to phenylalanine, the CDR3 has 18 residues. Only the CDR3 DNA is retained, 54 bases long and in frame from the first base. The germline V and J ends show losses of 4 bases and 0 bases respectively, and no gene match explains 10 bases of the junction. CDR1 is given as KGHDR and CDR2 as SFDVKD, both from the germline V gene. In the paper's terms, the treatment or condition label means: allogeneic hematopoietic cell transplantation with graft depleted of TCRalphabeta T cells and CD19 B cells. The children who served as transplant recipients had been given grafts of TCRalphabeta/CD19-depleted allogeneic hematopoietic cells. Libraries were built with PCR. This sample was sequenced with an Illumina HiSeq 2500. TCR library preparation used molecular barcoding, with unique molecular identifiers applied to normalize quantification of the TCRbeta repertoire. TCRdb ran its own pipeline on the public reads, namely fastp trimming at Q25 and MiXCR clone calling, and kept in-frame beta chains. Under each unique CDR3 protein, matching rows form one entry showing the most common genes and DNA. A total of around 800,000 distinct CDR3 sequences appear in this sample, less than 20% of them only once. 5% of the sample rests with the top ten.

The sequence was collected from a male patient aged 10 to 17 who had a stem cell transplant for acute lymphoblastic leukemia, so the T cells may come from the graft donor. The chain uses TRBV24-1 and TRBJ2-3; 9 nucleotides in the junction match TRBD2. Sequences were derived from PBMCs, mostly from graft donor cells, sampled 360 days after TCRalphabeta/CD19-depleted stem cell transplant. The CDR3 region: CATSDARLAAGSTDTQYF. The sequenced DNA is TGTGCCACCAGTGACGCCCGACTAGCGGCCGGCAGCACAGATACGCAGTATTTT.